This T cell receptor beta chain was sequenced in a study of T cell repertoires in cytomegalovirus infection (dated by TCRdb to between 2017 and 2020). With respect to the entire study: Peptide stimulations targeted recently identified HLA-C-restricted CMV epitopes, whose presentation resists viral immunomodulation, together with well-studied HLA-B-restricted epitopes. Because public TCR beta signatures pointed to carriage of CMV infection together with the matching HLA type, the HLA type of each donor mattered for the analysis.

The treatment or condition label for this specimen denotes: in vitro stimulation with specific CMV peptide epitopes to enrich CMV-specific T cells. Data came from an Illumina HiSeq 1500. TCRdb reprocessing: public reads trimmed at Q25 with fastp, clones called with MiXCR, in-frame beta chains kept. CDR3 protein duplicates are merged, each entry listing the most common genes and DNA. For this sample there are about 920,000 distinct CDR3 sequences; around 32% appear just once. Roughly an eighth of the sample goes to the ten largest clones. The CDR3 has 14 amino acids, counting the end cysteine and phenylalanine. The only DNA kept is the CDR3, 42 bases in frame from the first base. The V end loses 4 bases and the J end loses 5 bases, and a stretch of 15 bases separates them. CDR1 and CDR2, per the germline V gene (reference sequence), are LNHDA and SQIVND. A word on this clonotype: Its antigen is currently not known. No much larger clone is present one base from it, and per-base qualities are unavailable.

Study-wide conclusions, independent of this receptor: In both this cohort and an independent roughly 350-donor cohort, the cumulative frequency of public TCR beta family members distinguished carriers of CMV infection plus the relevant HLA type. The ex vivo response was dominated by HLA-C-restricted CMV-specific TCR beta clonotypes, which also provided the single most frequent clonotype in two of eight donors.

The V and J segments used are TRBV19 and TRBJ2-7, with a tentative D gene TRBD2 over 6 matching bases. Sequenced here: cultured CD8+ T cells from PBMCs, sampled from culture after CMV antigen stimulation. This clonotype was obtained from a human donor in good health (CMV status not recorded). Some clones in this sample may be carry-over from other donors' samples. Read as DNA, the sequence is TGTGCCAGTAGTACAGGGAGGCGCCAGGACGAGCAGTACTTC. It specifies CASSTGRRQDEQYF.